Listed here is a single T cell receptor beta chain. Its antigen remains unidentified. The data originate from a study of cytomegalovirus exposure and HLA in healthy donors. Study-level findings and limits: A reported reduction in N-insertions relative to the 666-donor mean was seen in an Asian-associated ancestry cluster in a later analysis.

All donors participated as healthy donors of bone marrow. Use of 60 Vbeta and 13 Jbeta primers characterized the PCR. TCRdb's table, derived via immunoSEQ multiplex PCR, lists solely in-frame clones and lacks some. The table records roughly 150,000 clones, 75% to 90% of them present only once. V lost 5 bases, J lost 3 bases, and 5 bases stayed unmatched. Germline V gives CDR1 SGHTA, CDR2 FQGNSA. The CDR3 is made up of 15 amino acids. The sample taken for sequencing was PBMCs. The source is a male donor in good health and CMV-seronegative. The chain employs TRBV7-2 and TRBJ2-4; 9 bases map to TRBD1. The chain's CDR3 is CASSPVTGGKNIQYF. The CDR3 DNA reads as TGTGCCAGCAGCCCGGTGACAGGGGGCAAAAACATTCAGTACTTC.